The 32 T cell receptor beta chains below were found in one sample sequenced in a study of immune evolution from preneoplasia to lung adenocarcinoma (dated by TCRdb to the early 2020s). Library preparation was by the immunoSEQ multiplex PCR assay. TCRdb took this table from immuneACCESS and kept in-frame rearrangements with V and J called. Such tables lack part of the clones; where checked against another copy, unresolved V genes explain under half of the gap, and the rest is unexplained. This sample is represented by thousands of clones; 60% to 80% of them were singletons. The top ten clonotypes cover roughly 25% of the sample. The source material was FFPE normal lung tissue adjacent to the tumor. These receptors originate from a person aged 55 to 75 with lung adenocarcinoma.

The V and J genes are TRBV28 and TRBJ1-1; a possible D gene is TRBD1 (5 bases). Between the trimmed V and J ends, which lost 4 bases and 2 bases, there was a span of 8 bases. Per germline, CDR1 MDHEN and CDR2 SYDVKM. The CDR3 is made up of 13 amino acids. CDR3 coding DNA: TGTGCCAGCAGTTACAGGTTTAACACTGAAGCTTTCTTT. Its protein product is CASSYRFNTEAFF.

In nucleotides, the CDR3 is TGTGCCAGCGATTCTAACTATGGCTACACCTTC. It encodes CASDSNYGYTF. The rearrangement links TRBV28 to TRBJ1-2, with D uncertain. The ends were cut back, 8 bases at V and 0 bases at J, with 4 bases in the middle. This CDR3 has 11 residues. The V gene's germline CDR1 is MDHEN and CDR2 SYDVKM.

The rearrangement joins TRBV21-1 to TRBJ2-2; no DNA check was done on the table's D call, TRBD2. TRBV21-1 is a known pseudogene. The CDR3 spans 17 residues. As DNA, the CDR3 is TGTGCCAGCAGCAAAGGGGGCGGGAGGTCGAGCACCGGGGAGCTGTTTTTT. Residues: CASSKGGGRSSTGELFF.

The chain couples TRBV10-3 to TRBJ2-5; 13 nucleotides align to TRBD2. V was clipped by 6 bases and J by 5 bases; unmatched bases: 3. The CDR3 loop spans 14 amino acids. The V gene's germline CDR1 is ENHRY and CDR2 SYGVKD. CDR3 residues: CAISTSGGVETQYF. CDR3 sequence (DNA): TGTGCCATCAGCACTAGCGGGGGGGTTGAGACCCAGTACTTC.

The chain combines TRBV19 with TRBJ2-1, with TRBD2 as a possible D gene (6 bases). V lost 4 bases to trimming and J lost 7 bases, with 20 bases between them. CDR3 size: 16 residues. Germline lookup yields CDR1 LNHDA and CDR2 SQIVND (reference sequence). The CDR3 here is CASSTRGGLSQNEQFF. The CDR3 nucleotides read TGTGCCAGTAGTACAAGGGGAGGCTTAAGCCAAAATGAGCAGTTCTTC.

The rearrangement uses TRBV6-5 and TRBJ2-2; the D gene is possibly TRBD2 (6 bases). Trimming shortened V by 6 bases and J by 6 bases, and 14 bases separated the two germline ends. The length of the CDR3 is 14 residues. Looked up from germline, CDR1 is MNHEY and CDR2 is SVGAGI. CDR3 loop: CASRERAPSGELFF. CDR3 bases: TGTGCCAGCAGAGAGCGGGCCCCGTCCGGGGAGCTGTTTTTT.

The chain recombines TRBV6-6 with TRBJ2-5; a weak D match, TRBD2 (5 bases). Trimming pared 2 bases from V and 8 bases from J, leaving 12 bases between. The CDR3 totals 13 residues. Germline lookup yields CDR1 MNHNY and CDR2 SVGAGI (reference sequence). CDR3 loop: CASSYGGLLTQYF. The CDR3 DNA follows: TGTGCCAGCAGTTACGGCGGACTGCTTACCCAGTACTTC.

Of note for this clone: Other DNA sequences in this specimen translate into the identical CDR3. The CDR3 region has the DNA TGTGCCAGCAGTGAGGGTAACACTGAAGCTTTCTTT. Its protein product is CASSEGNTEAFF. V and J are TRBV2 and TRBJ1-1; unclear D gene. The CDR3 runs 12 residues. Germline-derived CDR1 and CDR2 are SNHLY and FYNNEI. Trimming removed 3 bases from V and 2 bases from J, with 4 bases in between.

The V and J genes are TRBV9 and TRBJ1-3, with 7 positions matching TRBD1. J lost 4 bases, V lost 4 bases, and 8 bases had no gene match. CDR1 and CDR2 from the germline V gene are SGDLS and YYNGEE. The CDR3 is made up of 15 amino acids. The CDR3 nucleotides are TGTGCCAGCAGCCGACAGGGCAGCTTGGGAAACACCATATATTTT. Protein: CASSRQGSLGNTIYF.

V and J are TRBV23-1 and TRBJ2-1; TRBD1 or TRBD2 may be the D gene (6 bases each). TRBV23-1 carries the ORF label, with uncertain function. V was pared by 7 bases and J by 5 bases, with 27 bases between. The CDR3 consists of 18 residues. CDR3 protein: CASIPPVYPGGQHNEQFF. The CDR3 DNA follows: TGCGCCAGCATCCCCCCGGTATATCCCGGGGGCCAGCACAATGAGCAGTTCTTC.

This chain joins TRBV23-1 and TRBJ1-5; D perhaps matches TRBD1 (5 bases). TRBV23-1 qualifies as an ORF whose function is uncertain. CDR3 length: 15 amino acids. Trimming removed 0 bases from V and 5 bases from J, with 11 bases in between. CDR3 DNA sequence: TGCGCCAGCAGTCAATCGGGGCAGGACTATCAGCCCCAGCATTTT. It specifies CASSQSGQDYQPQHF.

The V and J genes are TRBV7-9 and TRBJ2-7; D is unresolved. CDR1 and CDR2 (germline): SEHNR, FQNEAQ (reference sequence). Trimming took off 1 base at V and 6 bases at J, with 7 bases between the two ends. The CDR3 has 12 residues. Here the CDR3 reads CASSLGLTEQYF. CDR3 nucleotide sequence: TGTGCCAGCAGCTTAGGACTCACCGAGCAGTACTTC.

The rearrangement links TRBV5-1 to TRBJ2-3; TRBD2 matches 9 bases. Germline V gene sequence: CDR1 SGHRS, CDR2 YFSETQ. V dropped 2 bases and J dropped 2; count of bases not matched to a gene: 6. The CDR3 length is 16 residues. For the CDR3, the DNA is TGCGCCAGCAGCTTTAGGCTAGCGGGGACCACAGATACGCAGTATTTT. Translation: CASSFRLAGTTDTQYF.

V is TRBV29-1 and J is TRBJ1-4; 9 nucleotides align to TRBD1. Trimming removed 4 bases from V and 6 bases from J; junction bases left unmatched: 0. This CDR3 contains 12 residues. Germline V CDR1 and CDR2: SQVTM, ANQGSEA. The CDR3: CSVGQGDEKLFF. DNA of the CDR3: TGCAGCGTTGGACAGGGGGATGAAAAACTGTTTTTT.

J is TRBJ1-4 and V is TRBV9; D call uncertain. CDR3 length: 14 residues. Germline values: CDR1 SGDLS, CDR2 YYNGEE. V shed 3 bases and J shed 8 bases, with 14 bases lying between them. CDR3 bases: TGTGCCAGCAGCGAGGCCGGGCAGGCCGAAAAACTGTTTTTT. Amino acid sequence: CASSEAGQAEKLFF.

The V and J genes are TRBV19 and TRBJ2-3, with TRBD2 identical over 10 bases. The CDR3 extends over 17 amino acids. The trim removed 2 bases at V and 5 bases at J, leaving 10 bases unmatched. Germline-derived CDR1 and CDR2 are LNHDA and SQIVND (reference sequence). The CDR3 region is CASSISGSGGAEDTQYF. For the CDR3, the DNA is TGTGCCAGTAGTATATCAGGGAGCGGGGGGGCCGAAGATACGCAGTATTTT.

This clone was found a few times. This sequence joins TRBV19 and TRBJ1-2; D unresolved. Germline loops: CDR1 LNHDA, CDR2 SQIVND (reference sequence). Between the trimmed V and J ends, which lost 7 bases and 7 bases, there was a span of 13 bases. This CDR3 spans 12 amino acids. The CDR3 region has the DNA TGTGCCAGTAATCTGGGAGTGAGTGGCTACACCTTC. Translated, it gives CASNLGVSGYTF.

The rearrangement links TRBV10-1 to TRBJ2-1; possibly TRBD2 for D (6 bases). The CDR3 runs 12 residues. Trimming stripped 3 bases from V and 6 bases from J, with 6 bases between. From germline, CDR1 is WNHNN and CDR2 SYGVQD (reference sequence). CDR3 loop: CASSDSGNEQFF. CDR3 nucleotides: TGCGCCAGCAGTGATAGCGGCAATGAGCAGTTCTTC.

This clone was observed a handful of times. The rearrangement joins TRBV28 to TRBJ2-7; 8 bases line up with TRBD1. Germline-derived CDR1 and CDR2 are MDHEN and SYDVKM. The CDR3 covers 14 residues. J gave up 6 bases and V 3 bases, and 7 bases lay outside the gene matches. CDR3 DNA sequence: TGTGCCAGCAGTTTGGGGACAGGTCTGGGCGAGCAGTACTTC. This translates into CASSLGTGLGEQYF.

The chain couples TRBV14 to TRBJ2-3; D gene ambiguous. V dropped 1 base and J dropped 4 bases, with 9 bases sitting between them. Germline V lookup: CDR1 SGHDN, CDR2 FVKESK. CDR3 length: 14 amino acids. CDR3 protein: CASSQGIWADTQYF. CDR3 sequence (DNA): TGTGCCAGCAGCCAAGGGATTTGGGCAGATACGCAGTATTTT.

The rearrangement uses TRBV12-5 and TRBJ1-3; D call uncertain. The CDR3 totals 14 residues. Germline loops: CDR1 LGHNT, CDR2 FRNRAP. V lost 6 bases, J lost 0 bases, and 9 bases lay in between. CDR3 residues: CASGTQNSGNTIYF. The DNA for the CDR3 is TGTGCTAGTGGCACACAAAACTCTGGAAACACCATATATTTT.

The chain employs TRBV11-2 and TRBJ2-3, with 8 bases lining up with TRBD2. The CDR3 has 17 amino acids. The V segment lost 5 bases and the J segment 3 bases; nucleotides outside the gene matches: 13. CDR1 SGHAT and CDR2 FQNNGV come from the germline V gene. This CDR3 is CASSSRITRGVTDTQYF. CDR3 bases: TGTGCCAGCAGCAGCCGCATAACGCGGGGGGTTACAGATACGCAGTATTTT.

This chain uses TRBV28 with TRBJ2-1; 9 bases are a match to TRBD1. CDR3 size: 16 residues. V shed 7 bases and J 3 bases; nucleotides not matched to a gene: 10. The germline gives CDR1 MDHEN, CDR2 SYDVKM. CDR3 DNA: TGTGCCAGCACTCCCACAGGGGGCTATTTCTACAATGAGCAGTTCTTC. This encodes CASTPTGGYFYNEQFF.

The V call is TRBV4-2, the J call TRBJ2-7; 7 positions match TRBD1. The V gene's germline CDR1 is LGHNA and CDR2 YNFKEQ. V shed 4 bases, J shed 0 bases, and the junction held 12 bases outside the gene matches. This CDR3 contains 17 residues. CDR3 in DNA: TGTGCCAGCAGCCGGCAACCGGGGACAGCGAGCTCCTACGAGCAGTACTTC. Translating gives CASSRQPGTASSYEQYF.

This clone occurred a few times. V gene TRBV10-3 combines with J gene TRBJ1-2; TRBD1 matches 9 bases. This CDR3 is 13 amino acids long. Germline values: CDR1 ENHRY, CDR2 SYGVKD. The ends lost 7 bases at V and 6 bases at J; junction bases unmatched: 6. The CDR3 region is CAINPWTGDGYTF. The CDR3 DNA reads as TGTGCCATCAATCCCTGGACAGGGGATGGCTACACCTTC.

This chain joins TRBV7-8 and TRBJ2-7; 7 positions agree with TRBD1. Looked up from germline, CDR1 is SGHVS and CDR2 is FQNEAQ. V dropped 1 base and J dropped 3; count of bases not matched to a gene: 6. The CDR3 is made up of 15 amino acids. The CDR3 protein is CASSLEGAGSYEQYF. The DNA of the CDR3 is TGTGCCAGCAGCTTAGAGGGGGCGGGTAGCTACGAGCAGTACTTC.

This clone has a single count. CDR3 nucleotides: TGCGCCAGCAGGGGCAATGGCTACACCTTC. It translates to CASRGNGYTF. The chain employs TRBV5-1 and TRBJ1-2; D uncertain. The length of the CDR3 is 10 residues. Per germline, CDR1 SGHRS and CDR2 YFSETQ. V dropped 5 bases and J dropped 6 bases, with 5 bases sitting between them.

This chain links TRBV11-3 with TRBJ2-1; no clear D. Germline CDR1 and CDR2: SGHNT and YENEEA. The CDR3 is 15 amino acids. V was clipped by 4 bases and J by 5 bases, with 15 bases between them. The CDR3 bases are TGTGCCAGCAGCTCCCCCGCATTGGGGAACAATGAGCAGTTCTTC. Translation: CASSSPALGNNEQFF.

This chain uses TRBV30 with TRBJ2-7, with 7 nucleotides matching TRBD1. The CDR3 sequence is 13 residues long. Trimming removed 6 bases from V and 4 bases from J; junction bases left unmatched: 9. Germline-derived CDR1 and CDR2 are GTSNPN and SVGIG (reference sequence). In nucleotides, the CDR3 is TGTGCCTGTGACAGGGTCAGGGGGTACGAGCAGTACTTC. Translated: CACDRVRGYEQYF.

This clone has a handful of counts. The DNA of the CDR3 is TGTGCCTGGAGTCCGATGGCCTACGAGCAGTACTTC. Its protein is CAWSPMAYEQYF. The chain employs TRBV30 and TRBJ2-7, with unresolved D. Germline CDR1 reads GTSNPN; CDR2 reads SVGIG (reference sequence). Trimming removed 2 bases at V and 2 bases at J, with 7 bases between. CDR3 length equals 12 residues.

The genes are TRBV11-2 and TRBJ2-5, with D possibly being TRBD2 (6 bases). V was pared by 3 bases and J by 5 bases, with 10 bases between. From germline, CDR1 is SGHAT and CDR2 FQNNGV. The CDR3 is 13 residues long. The DNA of the CDR3 is TGTGCCAGCAGCTTTGGCGGGGACGAGACCCAGTACTTC. Translation gives CASSFGGDETQYF.

J is TRBJ2-7 and V is TRBV30; TRBD2 matches at 7 bases. V lost 3 bases and J lost 0; bases outside the gene matches: 17. Germline-derived CDR1 and CDR2 are GTSNPN and SVGIG (reference sequence). This CDR3 has 18 residues. This chain's CDR3 is CAWSHSPLLAIRSYEQYF. The DNA for the CDR3 is TGTGCCTGGAGCCATTCCCCCCTACTAGCGATTCGCTCCTACGAGCAGTACTTC.